This T cell receptor beta chain was observed in a study of identifying expanded T cells in peripheral blood. Regarding the study as a whole: Approximately two-week clone count variance significantly increased as total template count grew. Technical replicates showed roughly 1.2 changed clones; around two weeks roughly 16; four weeks 19.

Counting both end residues, the CDR3 totals 17 amino acids. From germline, CDR1 is SNHLY and CDR2 FYNNEI. Sequenced by immunoSEQ multiplex PCR; TCRdb stores in-frame clones only, minus some. Seen here are 85,000 to 100,000 clones, approximately 89% observed once, and the top ten hold 4%. No infections or other immune events were documented during collection. Details on this clone: What it binds is unknown. The DNA is omitted, as the CDR3 cannot be located on it reliably, and the CDR3 follows TCRdb's listing.

The sequencing sample was made of blood. The receptor was derived from a person aged 18 to 75 in good health. The chain recombines TRBV2 with TRBJ2-2; no DNA check was done on the table's D call, TRBD2. CDR3 region: CASSEVSLRFGTGELFF.